This TCR beta chain was sequenced in a study of metastatic and nonmetastatic thyroid tumors (dated by TCRdb to between 2020 and 2021). Background for the entire study: Repertoires were compared across peripheral blood and tumor or nodule tissue samples from malignant and benign thyroid patients.

Libraries came from PCR. Sequenced using an Illumina HiSeq 4000. High-throughput sequencing was used to profile the TCR beta-chain CDR3 region of each patient. From the authors' description of their analysis: CDR3 differences across clinicopathological groups were used to build a classifier for discriminating distant-metastatic papillary thyroid cancer patients. To measure repertoire diversity the researchers used the Shannon index, while the Morisita-Horn index served to gauge how similar the tumor and blood repertoires were. TCRdb handled the public reads itself, with Q25 trimming in fastp and clone calling in MiXCR, and kept productive beta chains. TCRdb's processing, not the authors' own work, is the source of the V and J calls. The sample table holds about 82,000 clones, of which 9.5% to 15% were seen once. 7% to 10% of the sample is taken by the ten largest. This clone was seen repeatedly, ten times or more. This clone's antigen is unknown. Base qualities are not at hand, and no much larger clone is one base apart.

The germline V gene (reference sequence) sets CDR1 to MNHEY and CDR2 to SMNVEV. The CDR3 spans 12 residues, from the cysteine through the phenylalanine. The entry retains the CDR3 DNA only, 36 bases that are in frame from base 1. At the junction V is shortened by 3 bases and J by 5 bases, with 7 bases in between. Study-wide findings and limitations: In both blood and tumor samples, TCR beta diversity was reported to be significantly higher in malignant tumors than in benign nodules.

No treatment had been received by any patient before thyroid surgery. Using T-cell receptor beta sequencing, the study looked back at clinical samples from patients collected from the early 2010s to the late 2010s. The source of this sequence is a female donor with papillary thyroid cancer or a benign thyroid nodule (not recorded which). Some clones in this sample may be carry-over from other donors' samples. Sequenced: tumor tissue. The chain couples TRBV27 to TRBJ1-1; there is no confident call for the D gene. The DNA reads TGTGCCAGCAGTTTTTTGGGGACTGAAGCTTTCTTT. It translates to CASSFLGTEAFF.